Listed here is a single TCR beta chain. Its target is unknown. The CDR3 runs to 13 residues. The germline V gene encodes CDR1 SGHTA and CDR2 FQGNSA. Trimming left V 1 base short and J 9 bases short, with 12 bases between. Alongside a J-beta primer mix, a sample-barcoded 5' primer served in a second PCR lasting about 7 to 11 cycles. Tags on each cDNA molecule came from a template-switch adaptor with 12 random nucleotides. TCRdb re-analysed the 5' RACE reads in MiXCR, keeping a single row per CDR3 protein. The data contain just under 750,000 distinct CDR3 sequences, 22% of them seen just once; the ten biggest clones take up roughly 22%. Healthy Caucasian individuals from Russia aged 6 to 90 were enrolled as donors. The sample comes from a study of blood T cells in healthy people across ages. Study-level points and caveats: Across samples, TCR beta diversity tracked strongly with naive T cell percentage.

This clonotype was sampled from an older man in good health. Sequenced input: blood. J is TRBJ2-5 and V is TRBV7-2, with D perhaps matching TRBD1 (5 bases). As DNA, the CDR3 is TGTGCCAGCAGCTTAGGACAGCAGTTTTCCCAGTACTTC. Translating it yields CASSLGQQFSQYF.